A single sample gave rise to the 5 T cell receptor beta chains below, sequenced in a study of blood T cell repertoires in COVID-19. Only in-frame clones appear in the TCRdb table, and some are missing; sequencing was by immunoSEQ multiplex PCR. The sample holds around 300,000 clones, around 92% seen once. The sample comprised PBMCs or T cells enriched from blood (not recorded which). The receptors originated from a woman in her 30s who had recovered from COVID-19.

This chain joins TRBV4-2 and TRBJ1-4, with 12 positions matching TRBD1. Germline CDR1 reads LGHNA; CDR2 reads YNFKEQ. The CDR3 covers 18 residues. The J segment lost 0 bases and the V segment lost 4 bases, leaving 6 bases of the junction unmatched. The CDR3: CASSRGTGGHATNEKLFF. DNA for the CDR3: TGTGCCAGCAGCCGAGGGACAGGGGGCCATGCAACTAATGAAAAACTGTTTTTT.

This rearrangement joins TRBV30 to TRBJ1-1; D not certain. V was cut by 0 bases and J by 0 bases, with 5 bases left in between. Germline V lookup: CDR1 GTSNPN, CDR2 SVGIG (reference sequence). The CDR3 covers 13 residues. CDR3 nucleotides: TGTGCCTGGAGTGTAATAGTGAACACTGAAGCTTTCTTT. Encoded protein: CAWSVIVNTEAFF.

In this sample, this clone turned up once. The J gene is TRBJ1-2, the V gene TRBV13; 7 nucleotides line up with TRBD1. Per germline, CDR1 PRHDT and CDR2 FYEKMQ (reference sequence). CDR3 size: 17 residues. Trimming removed 6 bases from V and 2 bases from J; junction bases left unmatched: 15. CDR3 sequence: CASSQIGGTELNYGYTF. CDR3 in DNA: TGTGCCAGCAGTCAAATAGGGGGGACAGAGTTAAACTATGGCTACACCTTC.

The chain links TRBV7-9 to TRBJ2-5, with 8 bases aligning to TRBD2. The junction had 7 bases not matched to a gene; V was cut back by 3 bases and J by 4 bases. The germline V gene has CDR1 SEHNR and CDR2 FQNEAQ (reference sequence). There are 15 residues in the CDR3. The CDR3 sequence: CASSFSRTSSETQYF. The CDR3 DNA reads as TGTGCCAGCAGCTTCTCCAGGACTAGCTCAGAGACCCAGTACTTC.

This sequence joins TRBV4-3 and TRBJ2-5, with 7 nucleotides matching TRBD2. Germline trimming cut 3 bases from V and 9 bases from J; bases unmatched to any gene: 10. The germline gives CDR1 LGHNA, CDR2 YSLEER. The CDR3 consists of 14 residues. In DNA, the CDR3 is TGCGCCAGCAGCCAGAGGACTAGAAGTACGGCCCAGTACTTC. Amino acids: CASSQRTRSTAQYF.